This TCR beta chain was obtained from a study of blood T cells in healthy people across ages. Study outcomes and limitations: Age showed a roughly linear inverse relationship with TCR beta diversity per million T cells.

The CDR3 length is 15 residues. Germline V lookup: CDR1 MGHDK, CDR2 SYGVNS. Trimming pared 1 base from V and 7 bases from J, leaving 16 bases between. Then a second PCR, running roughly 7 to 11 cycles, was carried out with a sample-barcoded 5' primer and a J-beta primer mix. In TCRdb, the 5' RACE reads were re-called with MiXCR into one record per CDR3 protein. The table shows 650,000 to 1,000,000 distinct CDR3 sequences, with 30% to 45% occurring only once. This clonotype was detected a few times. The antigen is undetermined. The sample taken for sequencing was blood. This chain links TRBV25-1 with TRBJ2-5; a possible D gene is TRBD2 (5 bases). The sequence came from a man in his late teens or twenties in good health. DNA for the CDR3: TGTGCCAGCAGTGAATTAGGGCTGGACTTTGGGACCCAGTACTTC. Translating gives CASSELGLDFGTQYF.